The 15 T cell receptor beta chains below were found in one sample sequenced in a study of blood T cell repertoires in COVID-19. This table comes from immunoSEQ multiplex PCR, and its TCRdb copy is limited to in-frame clones, with some not included. The repertoire holds 200,000 to 300,000 clones, with approximately 88% as singletons. Specimen: peripheral blood. Source of these receptors: a woman aged 25 to 45 with COVID-19, enrolled during active disease.

The rearrangement links TRBV5-1 to TRBJ1-1; TRBD1 matches 9 bases. Per the germline V gene, CDR1 is SGHRS and CDR2 is YFSETQ. This CDR3 comprises 15 residues. V trimming: 4 bases; J trimming: 4 bases; junction bases outside the gene matches: 8. CDR3 bases: TGCGCCAGCAGCAATACGGGACAGGGCGGCACTGAAGCTTTCTTT. It encodes CASSNTGQGGTEAFF.

This clone was observed once. The gene calls are TRBV5-4 and TRBJ2-3; 7 positions match TRBD1. Germline V gives CDR1 SGHNT, CDR2 YYREEE (reference sequence). The CDR3 is made up of 16 amino acids. With V trimmed by 3 bases and J by 1 base, 8 bases remained unmatched. The CDR3 sequence: CASSSYRGRGTDTQYF. CDR3 DNA sequence: TGTGCCAGCAGCTCTTATAGGGGGCGAGGCACAGATACGCAGTATTTT. Full variable domain (remainder filled in from reference TRBV5-4 and TRBJ2-3): ETGVTQSPTHLIKTRGQQVTLRCSSQSGHNTVSWYQQALGQGPQFIFQYYREEENGRGNFPPRFSGLQFPNYSSELNVNALELDDSALYLCASSSYRGRGTDTQYFGPGTRLTVL.

The chain couples TRBV5-4 to TRBJ2-4; 9 bases are shared with TRBD1. The germline V gene has CDR1 SGHNT and CDR2 YYREEE (reference sequence). The CDR3 spans 16 residues. The junction had 6 bases not matched to a gene; V was cut back by 4 bases and J by 1 base. In DNA, the CDR3 is TGTGCCAGCAGCCCGGGGACAGGGTGGGCCAAAAACATTCAGTACTTC. Protein: CASSPGTGWAKNIQYF.

This chain links TRBV5-6 with TRBJ1-1, with D perhaps matching TRBD1 (6 bases). The germline CDR1 and CDR2 sequences are SGHDT and YYEEEE. This CDR3 is built from 16 residues. V was trimmed by 0 bases and J by 6 bases, leaving 18 bases between them. The chain's CDR3 is CASSLEGVGEKAEAFF. The CDR3 region has the DNA TGTGCCAGCAGCTTGGAGGGGGTCGGGGAAAAGGCTGAAGCTTTCTTT.

In this sample, this clone turned up once. The chain couples TRBV18 to TRBJ2-5, with D maybe TRBD1 (6 bases). With 3 bases removed from V and 2 bases from J, the gap between germline ends came to 10 bases. There are 14 residues in the CDR3. The germline V gene has CDR1 KGHSH and CDR2 LQKENI. The CDR3 reads CASSPGAVQETQYF. CDR3 bases: TGTGCCAGCTCACCGGGGGCCGTACAAGAGACCCAGTACTTC.

The CDR3 loop reads CASSLFSSRLYNEQFF. The DNA of the CDR3 is TGTGCCAGCAGCTTATTCTCCTCCCGTCTGTACAATGAGCAGTTCTTC. The chain employs TRBV11-3 and TRBJ2-1; D unresolved. Trimming removed 2 bases at V and 4 bases at J, with 15 bases between. The CDR3 contains 16 residues. Germline assignment: CDR1 SGHNT and CDR2 YENEEA.

The V call is TRBV10-3, the J call TRBJ1-3, with 9 bases identical to TRBD1. Per the germline V gene, CDR1 is ENHRY and CDR2 is SYGVKD. V was pared by 11 bases and J by 4 bases, with 18 bases of the junction left unmatched. The CDR3 has 17 amino acids. Written as DNA, the CDR3 is TGTGCCGCCTTCCGGGACAGGGATATAGTCGACGGAAACACCATATATTTT. It is translated as CAAFRDRDIVDGNTIYF.

V usage is TRBV9 and J usage is TRBJ1-4, with TRBD1 identical over 7 bases. Germline CDR1 and CDR2: SGDLS and YYNGEE. V dropped 4 bases and J dropped 2; count of bases not matched to a gene: 5. This CDR3 has 15 residues. Here the CDR3 reads CASSTQGVTNEKLFF. Here the CDR3 DNA reads TGTGCCAGCAGCACGCAGGGGGTCACTAATGAAAAACTGTTTTTT.

The CDR3 DNA reads as TGCGCCAGCAGCCAAGATCGTCGGCAGGGGGGATCGGGTAACTATGGCTACACCTTC. Amino acid sequence: CASSQDRRQGGSGNYGYTF. The V call is TRBV4-3, the J call TRBJ1-2; 7 nucleotides align to TRBD1. The CDR3 covers 19 residues. Trimming at V came to 0 bases and at J to 1 base, leaving 14 bases not matched to a gene. Germline CDR1 LGHNA, CDR2 YSLEER.

The chain is built from TRBV11-2 and TRBJ2-7, with 7 bases fitting TRBD2. The V gene end was trimmed by 5 bases and the J gene end by 3 bases; junction bases not matched to a gene: 7. From germline, CDR1 is SGHAT and CDR2 FQNNGV. This CDR3 spans 14 amino acids. The CDR3 region is CASSPMRGNYEQYF. In DNA, the CDR3 is TGTGCCAGCAGCCCCATGCGGGGGAACTACGAGCAGTACTTC.

The V call is TRBV5-1, the J call TRBJ1-1; the D gene is possibly TRBD1 (6 bases). CDR1 is SGHRS and CDR2 is YFSETQ in the germline V gene. Deletions cut 4 bases from V and 4 bases from J, with 14 bases between. This CDR3 has 14 amino acids. The CDR3 spells CASSLSDRFTEAFF. In nucleotides, the CDR3 is TGCGCCAGCAGCCTGTCGGACAGATTCACTGAAGCTTTCTTT. The whole variable domain, filled in from reference TRBV5-1 and TRBJ1-1, reads KAGVTQTPRYLIKTRGQQVTLSCSPISGHRSVSWYQQTPGQGLQFLFEYFSETQRNKGNFPGRFSGRQFSNSRSEMNVSTLELGDSALYLCASSLSDRFTEAFFGQGTRLTVV.

The rearrangement joins TRBV7-8 to TRBJ2-7, with TRBD2 matching over 10 bases. The CDR3 runs 15 residues. Germline CDR1 reads SGHVS; CDR2 reads FQNEAQ. V shed 7 bases, J shed 5 bases, and the junction held 11 bases outside the gene matches. The CDR3 coding sequence is TGTGCCAGCACACCCTTAGCGGGAGGTGAGAACGAGCAGTACGTC. The encoded protein is CASTPLAGGENEQYV.

The V and J genes are TRBV21-1 and TRBJ2-7; TRBD2 reflects the table's D call only, with no check against the DNA. TRBV21-1 is shown as a pseudogene. This CDR3 has 17 residues. CDR3 in amino acids: CASSKVEGAGQSYEQYV. As DNA, the CDR3 is TGTGCCAGCAGCAAAGTTGAGGGAGCGGGACAATCCTACGAGCAGTACGTC.

The V gene is TRBV28, the J gene TRBJ1-5; possible D gene TRBD1, 6 bases. This CDR3 is built from 18 residues. Trimming removed 5 bases at V and 0 bases at J, with 20 bases between. In germline, CDR1 is MDHEN, CDR2 SYDVKM. CDR3 sequence reads: CASSQDRRETYSNQPQHF. In DNA form, the CDR3 reads TGTGCCAGCAGTCAGGACAGAAGGGAAACTTATAGCAATCAGCCCCAGCATTTT. The whole variable domain, remainder taken from reference TRBV28 and TRBJ1-5, is DVKVTQSSRYLVKRTGEKVFLECVQDMDHENMFWYRQDPGLGLRLIYFSYDVKMKEKGDIPEGYSVSREKKERFSLILESASTNQTSMYLCASSQDRRETYSNQPQHFGDGTRLSIL.

The chain couples TRBV19 to TRBJ2-2, with D perhaps TRBD2 (5 bases). Germline V lookup: CDR1 LNHDA, CDR2 SQIVND (reference sequence). The V gene lost 3 bases and the J gene lost 1 base, with 6 bases spanning the gap. The CDR3 is 14 amino acids. Here the CDR3 reads CASSIRGNTGELFF. In DNA, the CDR3 is TGTGCCAGTAGTATTCGGGGGAACACCGGGGAGCTGTTTTTT.